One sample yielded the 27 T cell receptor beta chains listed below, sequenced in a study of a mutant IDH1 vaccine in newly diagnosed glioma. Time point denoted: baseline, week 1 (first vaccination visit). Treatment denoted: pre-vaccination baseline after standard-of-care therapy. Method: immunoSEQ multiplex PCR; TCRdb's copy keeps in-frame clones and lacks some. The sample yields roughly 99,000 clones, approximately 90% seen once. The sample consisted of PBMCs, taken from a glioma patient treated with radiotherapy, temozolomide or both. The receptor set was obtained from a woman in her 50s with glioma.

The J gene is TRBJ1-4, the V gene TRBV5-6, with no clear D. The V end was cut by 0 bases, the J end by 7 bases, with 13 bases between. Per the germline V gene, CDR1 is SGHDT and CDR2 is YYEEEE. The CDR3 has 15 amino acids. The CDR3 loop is CASSLAWREGEKLFF. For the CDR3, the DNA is TGTGCCAGCAGCTTGGCTTGGAGGGAGGGTGAAAAACTGTTTTTT. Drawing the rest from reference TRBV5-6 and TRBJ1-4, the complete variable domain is DAGVTQSPTHLIKTRGQQVTLRCSPKSGHDTVSWYQQALGQGPQFIFQYYEEEERQRGNFPDRFSGHQFPNYSSELNVNALLLGDSALYLCASSLAWREGEKLFFGSGTQLSVL.

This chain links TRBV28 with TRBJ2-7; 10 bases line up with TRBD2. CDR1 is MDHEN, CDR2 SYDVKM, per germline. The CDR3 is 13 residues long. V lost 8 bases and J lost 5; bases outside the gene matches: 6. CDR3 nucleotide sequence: TGTGCCAGCGTGGGGCTAGCGGGAGACGAGCAGTACTTC. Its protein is CASVGLAGDEQYF.

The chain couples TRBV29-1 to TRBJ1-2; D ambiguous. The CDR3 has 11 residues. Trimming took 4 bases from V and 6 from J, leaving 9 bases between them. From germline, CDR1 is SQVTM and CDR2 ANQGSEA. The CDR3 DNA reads TGCAGCGTTGTGCTAGATAATGGCTACACCTTC. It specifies CSVVLDNGYTF. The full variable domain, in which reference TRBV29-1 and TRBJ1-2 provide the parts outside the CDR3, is SAVISQKPSRDICQRGTSLTIQCQVDSQVTMMFWYRQQPGQSLTLIATANQGSEATYESGFVIDKFPISRPNLTFSTLTVSNMSPEDSSIYLCSVVLDNGYTFGSGTRLTVV.

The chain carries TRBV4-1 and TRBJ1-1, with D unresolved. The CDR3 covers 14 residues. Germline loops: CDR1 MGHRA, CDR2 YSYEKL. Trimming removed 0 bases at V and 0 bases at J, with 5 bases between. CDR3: CASSQDGLNTEAFF. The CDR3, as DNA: TGCGCCAGCAGCCAAGATGGGCTGAACACTGAAGCTTTCTTT.

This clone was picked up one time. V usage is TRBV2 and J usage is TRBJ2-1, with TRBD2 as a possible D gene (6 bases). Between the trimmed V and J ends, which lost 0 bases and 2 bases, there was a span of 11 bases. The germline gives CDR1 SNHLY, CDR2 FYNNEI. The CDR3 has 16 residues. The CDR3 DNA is TGTGCCAGCAGTGAAGCGGGTAGCGGAGCCTACAATGAGCAGTTCTTC. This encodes CASSEAGSGAYNEQFF.

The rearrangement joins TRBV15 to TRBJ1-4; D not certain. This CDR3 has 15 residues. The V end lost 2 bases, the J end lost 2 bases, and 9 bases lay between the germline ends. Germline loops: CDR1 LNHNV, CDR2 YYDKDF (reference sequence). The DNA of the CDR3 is TGTGCCACCAGCAGAACCCCACAGACTAATGAAAAACTGTTTTTT. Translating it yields CATSRTPQTNEKLFF.

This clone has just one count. The CDR3 DNA reads as TGTGCCAGCAGTGAAGCCCGAAGGTTTTATAGCAATCAGCCCCAGCATTTT. It codes for CASSEARRFYSNQPQHF. The rearrangement joins TRBV2 to TRBJ1-5; D is uncertain. The germline CDR1 and CDR2 sequences are SNHLY and FYNNEI. V was clipped by 0 bases and J by 0 bases, with 12 bases between them. The CDR3 totals 17 residues.

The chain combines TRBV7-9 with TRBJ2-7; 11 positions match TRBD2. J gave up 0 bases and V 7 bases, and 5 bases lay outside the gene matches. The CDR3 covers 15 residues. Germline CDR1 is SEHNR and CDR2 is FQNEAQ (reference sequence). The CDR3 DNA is TGTGCCAGCACCTTGGGACTAGCGGCCTCCTACGAGCAGTACTTC. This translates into CASTLGLAASYEQYF.

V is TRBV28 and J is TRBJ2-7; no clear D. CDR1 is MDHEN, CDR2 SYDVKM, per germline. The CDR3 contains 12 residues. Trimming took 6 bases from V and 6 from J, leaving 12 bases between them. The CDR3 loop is CASSEIGGEQYF. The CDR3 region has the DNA TGTGCCAGCAGCGAAATAGGCGGCGAGCAGTACTTC.

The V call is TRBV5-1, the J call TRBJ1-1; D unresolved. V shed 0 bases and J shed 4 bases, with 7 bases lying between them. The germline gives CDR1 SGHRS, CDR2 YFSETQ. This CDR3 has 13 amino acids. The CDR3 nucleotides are TGCGCCAGCAGCTTGGATCGGGGCACTGAAGCTTTCTTT. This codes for CASSLDRGTEAFF.

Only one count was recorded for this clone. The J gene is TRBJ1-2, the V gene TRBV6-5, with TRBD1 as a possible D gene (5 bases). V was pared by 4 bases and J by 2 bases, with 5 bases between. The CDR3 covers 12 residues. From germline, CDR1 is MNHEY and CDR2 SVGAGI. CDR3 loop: CASSSGNYGYTF. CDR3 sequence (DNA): TGTGCCAGCAGTTCAGGGAACTATGGCTACACCTTC.

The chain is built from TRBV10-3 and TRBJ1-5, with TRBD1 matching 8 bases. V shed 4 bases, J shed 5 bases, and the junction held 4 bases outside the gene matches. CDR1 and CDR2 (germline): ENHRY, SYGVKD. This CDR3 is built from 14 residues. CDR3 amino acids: CAISADRDYQPQHF. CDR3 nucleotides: TGTGCCATCAGTGCGGACAGGGACTATCAGCCCCAGCATTTT.

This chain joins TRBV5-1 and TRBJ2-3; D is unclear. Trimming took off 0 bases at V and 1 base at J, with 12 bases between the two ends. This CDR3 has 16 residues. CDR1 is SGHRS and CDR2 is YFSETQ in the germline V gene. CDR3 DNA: TGCGCCAGCAGCTTGGCCAATGCCCGGGGCACAGATACGCAGTATTTT. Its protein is CASSLANARGTDTQYF.

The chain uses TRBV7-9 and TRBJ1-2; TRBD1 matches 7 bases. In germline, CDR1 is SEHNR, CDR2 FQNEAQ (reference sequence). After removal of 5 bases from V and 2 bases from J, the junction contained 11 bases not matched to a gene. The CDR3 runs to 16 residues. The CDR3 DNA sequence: TGTGCCAGCAGCCACACCACCGACAGGGACAACTATGGCTACACCTTC. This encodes CASSHTTDRDNYGYTF.

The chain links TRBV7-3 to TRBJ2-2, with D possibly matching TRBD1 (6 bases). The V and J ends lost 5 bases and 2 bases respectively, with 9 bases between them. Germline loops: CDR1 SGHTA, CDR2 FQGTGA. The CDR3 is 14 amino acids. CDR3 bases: TGTGCCAGCAGCCAGGGACACAACACCGGGGAGCTGTTTTTT. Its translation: CASSQGHNTGELFF.

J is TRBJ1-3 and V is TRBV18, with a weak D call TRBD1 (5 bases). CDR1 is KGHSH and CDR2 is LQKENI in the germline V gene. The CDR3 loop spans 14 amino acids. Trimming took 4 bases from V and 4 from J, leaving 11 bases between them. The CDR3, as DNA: TGTGCCAGCTCACGGCGGGCAGGGGGAAACACCATATATTTT. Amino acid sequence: CASSRRAGGNTIYF. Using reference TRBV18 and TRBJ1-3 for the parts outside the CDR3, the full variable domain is NAGVMQNPRHLVRRRGQEARLRCSPMKGHSHVYWYRQLPEEGLKFMVYLQKENIIDESGMPKERFSAEFPKEGPSILRIQQVVRGDSAAYFCASSRRAGGNTIYFGEGSWLTVV.

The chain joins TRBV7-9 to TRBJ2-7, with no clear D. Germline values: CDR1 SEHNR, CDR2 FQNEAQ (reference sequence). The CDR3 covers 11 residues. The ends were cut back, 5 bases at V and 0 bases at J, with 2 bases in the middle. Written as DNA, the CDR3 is TGTGCCAGCAGCCGCTCCTACGAGCAGTACTTC. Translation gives CASSRSYEQYF.

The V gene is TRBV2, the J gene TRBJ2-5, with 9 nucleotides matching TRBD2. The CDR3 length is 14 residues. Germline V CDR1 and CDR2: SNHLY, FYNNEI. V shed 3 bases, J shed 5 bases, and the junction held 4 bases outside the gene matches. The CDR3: CASSETSGGETQYF. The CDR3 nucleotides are TGTGCCAGCAGTGAGACTAGCGGAGGGGAGACCCAGTACTTC.

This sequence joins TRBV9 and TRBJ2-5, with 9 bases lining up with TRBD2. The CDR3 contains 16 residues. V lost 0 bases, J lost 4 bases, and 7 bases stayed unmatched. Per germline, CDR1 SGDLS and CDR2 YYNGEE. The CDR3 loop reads CASSVVSGSSRETQYF. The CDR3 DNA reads TGTGCCAGCAGCGTAGTTAGCGGGAGTTCGAGAGAGACCCAGTACTTC.

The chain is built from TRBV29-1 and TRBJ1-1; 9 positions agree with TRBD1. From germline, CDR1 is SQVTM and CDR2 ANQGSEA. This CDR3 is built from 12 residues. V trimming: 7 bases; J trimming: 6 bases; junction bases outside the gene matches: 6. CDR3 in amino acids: CSAPGQGSEAFF. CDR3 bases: TGCAGCGCTCCGGGACAGGGTTCTGAAGCTTTCTTT.

The CDR3 DNA reads TGTGCCAGCAGTGTTAGGGAGACCCAGTACTTC. Protein sequence: CASSVRETQYF. This sequence joins TRBV28 and TRBJ2-5, with D unresolved. V was pared by 5 bases and J by 5 bases, with 6 bases between. The length of the CDR3 is 11 residues. From germline, CDR1 is MDHEN and CDR2 SYDVKM.

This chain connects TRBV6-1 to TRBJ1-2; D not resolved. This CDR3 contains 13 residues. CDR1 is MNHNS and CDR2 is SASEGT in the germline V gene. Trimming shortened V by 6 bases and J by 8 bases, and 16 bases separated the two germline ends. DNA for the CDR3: TGTGCCAGCAGCCCCTCGGAGCGTAGGGGCTACACCTTC. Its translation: CASSPSERRGYTF.

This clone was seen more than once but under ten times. CDR3 loop: CASSYSPGGTEAFF. The CDR3 DNA is TGTGCCAGCAGTTACTCTCCGGGGGGCACTGAAGCTTTCTTT. V gene TRBV6-5 combines with J gene TRBJ1-1, with a tentative D call TRBD1 (5 bases). Trimming took 0 bases from V and 4 from J, leaving 9 bases between them. There are 14 residues in the CDR3. Germline V gene lookup returns CDR1 MNHEY and CDR2 SVGAGI.

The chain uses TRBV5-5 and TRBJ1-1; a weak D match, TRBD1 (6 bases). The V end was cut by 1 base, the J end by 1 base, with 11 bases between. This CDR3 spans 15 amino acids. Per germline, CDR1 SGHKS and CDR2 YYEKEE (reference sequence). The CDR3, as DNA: TGTGCCAGCAGCTTGCCGGGGGCGGGGAACACTGAAGCTTTCTTT. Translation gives CASSLPGAGNTEAFF.

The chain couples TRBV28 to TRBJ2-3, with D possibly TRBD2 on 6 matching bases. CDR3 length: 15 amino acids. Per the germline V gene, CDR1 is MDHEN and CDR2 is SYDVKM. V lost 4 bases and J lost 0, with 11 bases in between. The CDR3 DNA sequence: TGTGCCAGCAGTTCAGGAGGGCTAAGCACAGATACGCAGTATTTT. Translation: CASSSGGLSTDTQYF.

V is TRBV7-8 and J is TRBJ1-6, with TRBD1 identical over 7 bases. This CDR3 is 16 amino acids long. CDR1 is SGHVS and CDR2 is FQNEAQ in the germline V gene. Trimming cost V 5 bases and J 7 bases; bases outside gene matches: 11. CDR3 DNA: TGTGCCAGCAGCCCTTTTCCGAGACAGGGAAATTCACCCCTCCACTTT. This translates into CASSPFPRQGNSPLHF.

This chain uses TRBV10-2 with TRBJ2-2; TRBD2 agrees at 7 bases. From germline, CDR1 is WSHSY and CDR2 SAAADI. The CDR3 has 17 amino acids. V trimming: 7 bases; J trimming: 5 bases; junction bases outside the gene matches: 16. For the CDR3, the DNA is TGCGCCAGCACAGAACCCCGGGGCGGGAGAAGGACCGGGGAGCTGTTTTTT. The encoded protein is CASTEPRGGRRTGELFF.